This TCR beta chain stems from a study of technical replicates of blood from several donors. The sample holds one count of this clone. The CDR3 contains 16 residues. CDR1 and CDR2 (germline): SNHLY, FYNNEI. V lost 8 bases and J 2 bases, leaving 22 bases between the germline ends. Clones were read by immunoSEQ multiplex PCR, and TCRdb kept only the in-frame ones, dropping some. The table includes about 83,000 clones, roughly 94% detected once. This clonotype originated in a human donor in good health. Sequencing was done on a sample of T cells isolated from PBMCs. The J gene is TRBJ2-7, the V gene TRBV2, with D perhaps matching TRBD2 (6 bases). CDR3 sequence: CASGAGGMMGPYEQYF. As DNA, the CDR3 is TGTGCCAGCGGGGCTGGGGGGATGATGGGACCCTACGAGCAGTACTTC.